Below, 25 T cell receptor beta chains from the same sample are listed, as sequenced in a study of blood T cells in healthy people across ages. Next came a second PCR, run for about 7 to 12 cycles, which used a sample-barcoded 5' primer along with a J-beta primer mix. From the 5' RACE reads, TCRdb called clonotypes with MiXCR, one entry per CDR3 protein. The sample records some 900,000 distinct CDR3 sequences, under 30% being singletons. The specimen was blood. Source of these receptors: a woman of 80 years or more in good health.

The chain carries TRBV10-3 and TRBJ2-5, with a weak D call TRBD1 (6 bases). This CDR3 contains 17 residues. Between the trimmed V and J ends, which lost 2 bases and 3 bases, there was a span of 19 bases. Germline CDR1 ENHRY, CDR2 SYGVKD. Here the CDR3 reads CAISEPISRGTKETQYF. The CDR3 DNA follows: TGTGCCATCAGTGAGCCGATTAGCAGGGGAACCAAAGAGACCCAGTACTTC.

The table lists this clonotype with a count of one. A read error may be the cause here, since a much bigger clone is one base away. The chain recombines TRBV13 with TRBJ2-7; D tentatively fits TRBD1 or TRBD2 (5 bases each). CDR1 is PRHDT, CDR2 FYEKMQ, per germline (reference sequence). The V end was cut by 8 bases, the J end by 7 bases, with 15 bases between. The CDR3 runs to 12 residues. As DNA, the CDR3 is TGTGCCAGCGGACAACGGGGAAATGAGCAGTACTTC. Protein: CASGQRGNEQYF.

This clonotype was seen ten or more times. The V call is TRBV7-9, the J call TRBJ2-7; maybe TRBD1 (5 bases). CDR1 is SEHNR, CDR2 FQNEAQ, per germline (reference sequence). This CDR3 spans 14 amino acids. V shed 5 bases and J shed 0 bases, with 11 bases lying between them. The CDR3 nucleotides read TGTGCCAGCAGCACTCAGGGAAACTCCTACGAGCAGTACTTC. Translation: CASSTQGNSYEQYF. The whole variable domain, filled in from reference TRBV7-9 and TRBJ2-7, reads DTGVSQNPRHKITKRGQNVTFRCDPISEHNRLYWYRQTLGQGPEFLTYFQNEAQLEKSRLLSDRFSAERPKGSFSTLEIQRTEQGDSAMYLCASSTQGNSYEQYFGPGTRLTVT.

The sample holds many counts of this clonotype. This chain connects TRBV7-9 to TRBJ2-7; D uncertain. The CDR3 covers 11 residues. Trimming removed 2 bases at V and 6 bases at J, with 5 bases between. Germline values: CDR1 SEHNR, CDR2 FQNEAQ (reference sequence). CDR3 nucleotides: TGTGCCAGCAGCTTATCAACCGAGCAGTACTTC. Translated, it gives CASSLSTEQYF.

The rearrangement joins TRBV7-9 to TRBJ2-3, with 8 bases matching TRBD2. The CDR3 extends over 15 amino acids. V lost 11 bases and J lost 2; bases outside the gene matches: 12. Germline loops: CDR1 SEHNR, CDR2 FQNEAQ (reference sequence). For the CDR3, the DNA is TGTGCCTCCGGAGCGGGGGCACTCACCACAGATACGCAGTATTTT. It is translated as CASGAGALTTDTQYF.

This chain uses TRBV19 with TRBJ1-2, with 7 bases aligning to TRBD1. The CDR3 runs to 13 residues. The germline CDR1 and CDR2 sequences are LNHDA and SQIVND (reference sequence). The junction had 12 bases not matched to a gene; V was cut back by 7 bases and J by 10 bases. CDR3 region: CASTTGRLNDYTF. The CDR3 DNA sequence: TGTGCCAGTACGACAGGGCGGTTAAATGACTACACCTTC.

This clonotype was observed many times. The chain combines TRBV7-2 with TRBJ2-7; the D gene could be TRBD1 or TRBD2 (5 bases each). This CDR3 spans 14 amino acids. Germline CDR1 SGHTA, CDR2 FQGNSA. V lost 0 bases, J lost 2 bases, and 8 bases lay in between. CDR3 residues: CASSLAGTAYEQYF. The CDR3 DNA reads TGTGCCAGCAGCTTAGCTGGGACCGCCTACGAGCAGTACTTC. The full variable domain, rest sourced from reference TRBV7-2 and TRBJ2-7, is GAGVSQSPSNKVTEKGKDVELRCDPISGHTALYWYRQSLGQGLEFLIYFQGNSAPDKSGLPSDRFSAERTGGSVSTLTIQRTQQEDSAVYLCASSLAGTAYEQYFGPGTRLTVT.

Only a few counts were recorded for this clonotype. This sequence joins TRBV3-1 and TRBJ1-2, with 7 bases fitting TRBD1. J gave up 3 bases and V 2 bases, and 3 bases lay outside the gene matches. This CDR3 has 14 amino acids. Germline V gene data show CDR1 as LGHDT and CDR2 as YNNKEL (reference sequence). CDR3 sequence: CASSQRGLDYGYTF. DNA of the CDR3: TGTGCCAGCAGCCAAAGGGGGCTGGACTATGGCTACACCTTC. Full variable domain (missing parts from reference TRBV3-1 and TRBJ1-2): DTAVSQTPKYLVTQMGNDKSIKCEQNLGHDTMYWYKQDSKKFLKIMFSYNNKELIINETVPNRFSPKSPDKAHLNLHINSLELGDSAVYFCASSQRGLDYGYTFGSGTRLTVV.

Concerning this clonotype itself: This may be a read error: a much more frequent sequence differs by one nucleotide. The rearrangement joins TRBV18 to TRBJ2-1; the match to TRBD1 covers 7 bases. The CDR3 extends over 16 amino acids. Germline values: CDR1 KGHSH, CDR2 LQKENI. V gave up 1 base and J gave up 13 bases; unmatched junction bases: 16. The CDR3 loop is CASSPLTGATQETQFF. The CDR3 DNA is TGTGCCAGCTCACCACTCACAGGGGCGACCCAAGAGACCCAGTTCTTC.

To note about this clonotype: One end of the junction varies from germline; a read error may be responsible. The rearrangement joins TRBV7-9 to TRBJ2-1; D possibly corresponds to TRBD2 (6 bases). Per germline, CDR1 SEHNR and CDR2 FQNEAQ (reference sequence). CDR3 length equals 14 residues. CDR3 loop: CASTGGAVYNVQFF. CDR3 nucleotides: TGTGCCAGCACCGGGGGTGCGGTTTACAATGTGCAGTTCTTC.

This clonotype was observed a single time. The chain recombines TRBV6-2 or TRBV6-3 with TRBJ2-4, with D possibly being TRBD1 (6 bases). Germline lookup yields CDR1 MNHEY and CDR2 SVGEGT. V shed 4 bases and J shed 8 bases, with 12 bases lying between them. CDR3 length: 13 residues. CDR3: CASSLEGGDIQYF. DNA of the CDR3: TGTGCCAGCAGTTTAGAAGGGGGAGACATTCAGTACTTC.

This clonotype was seen repeatedly, ten times or more. The chain has TRBV5-1 and TRBJ2-6, with 7 bases identical to TRBD1. Germline lookup yields CDR1 SGHRS and CDR2 YFSETQ. The CDR3 spans 16 residues. V lost 0 bases, J lost 3 bases, and 3 bases stayed unmatched. The CDR3 sequence is CASSLETGLGANVLTF. As DNA, the CDR3 is TGCGCCAGCAGCTTGGAGACAGGGCTTGGGGCCAACGTCCTGACTTTC.

J is TRBJ2-7 and V is TRBV5-1; 7 nucleotides align to TRBD2. Germline CDR1 and CDR2: SGHRS and YFSETQ. Germline trimming cut 0 bases from V and 3 bases from J; bases unmatched to any gene: 6. This CDR3 is 15 amino acids long. CDR3 DNA: TGCGCCAGCAGCTTGGGGGGGGGAAACGACTACGAGCAGTACTTC. Translation gives CASSLGGGNDYEQYF.

This clonotype was counted ten times or more. The CDR3 DNA reads as TGCAGTGCTTCGGGGGGCCGTTTGTACAATGAGCAGTTCTTC. Protein: CSASGGRLYNEQFF. This chain links TRBV20-1 with TRBJ2-1; TRBD2 is a possible D gene (7 bases). The length of the CDR3 is 14 residues. Trimming stripped 5 bases from V and 4 bases from J, with 15 bases between. CDR1 is DFQATT, CDR2 SNEGSKA, per germline (reference sequence).

This clonotype was recorded a few times. A much larger clone sits a single nucleotide away, making a read error possible. The chain employs TRBV3-1 and TRBJ1-4; 9 bases match TRBD1. Trimming at V came to 6 bases and at J to 7 bases, leaving 3 bases not matched to a gene. Germline CDR1 LGHDT, CDR2 YNNKEL (reference sequence). The CDR3 is made up of 13 amino acids. CDR3: CASSTGGGEKLFF. The CDR3 nucleotides are TGTGCCAGCAGTACAGGGGGCGGTGAAAAACTGTTTTTT.

In its sample, this clonotype was seen a few times. This chain uses TRBV2 with TRBJ2-5; 7 bases are shared with TRBD1. The DNA end favors TRBJ2-7, so the J call may be wrong. The CDR3 is 14 amino acids. Germline loops: CDR1 SNHLY, CDR2 FYNNEI. The chain's CDR3 is CATGRRQGLYEQYF. The DNA of the CDR3 is TGTGCCACCGGGCGGAGACAGGGTCTCTACGAGCAGTACTTC.

The chain links TRBV4-2 to TRBJ1-4; D possibly corresponds to TRBD1 (5 bases). The length of the CDR3 is 14 residues. Trimming took off 4 bases at V and 6 bases at J, with 12 bases between the two ends. Germline V CDR1 and CDR2: LGHNA, YNFKEQ. As DNA, the CDR3 is TGTGCCAGCAGCCTAGGGGACTCTCATGAAAAACTGTTTTTT. This codes for CASSLGDSHEKLFF.

As to this clonotype: This sequence may be a read error, since a much larger clone differs from it by one base. The gene calls are TRBV6-4 and TRBJ2-1; D remains unclear. CDR1 is MRHNA and CDR2 is SNTAGT in the germline V gene. Trimming stripped 4 bases from V and 6 bases from J, with 4 bases between. This CDR3 contains 11 residues. CDR3: CASSGANEQFF. Here the CDR3 DNA reads TGTGCCAGCAGTGGCGCCAATGAGCAGTTCTTC.

Remarks on this clonotype: This may stem from a read error, because a much larger clone lies one nucleotide away. The chain has TRBV7-2 and TRBJ1-2, with D perhaps TRBD1 (6 bases). Germline values: CDR1 SGHTA, CDR2 FQGNSA. This CDR3 has 14 amino acids. The CDR3 nucleotides read TGTGCCAGCAGCCGAGACAGGACTATCTATAGCTACACCTTC. Its translation is CASSRDRTIYSYTF.

In this sample, this clonotype turned up many times. The V gene is TRBV7-9, the J gene TRBJ1-2; D ambiguous. There are 13 residues in the CDR3. Trimming stripped 5 bases from V and 2 bases from J, with 9 bases between. Germline V gene lookup returns CDR1 SEHNR and CDR2 FQNEAQ (reference sequence). The chain's CDR3 is CASSPRWNYGYTF. Here the CDR3 DNA reads TGTGCCAGCAGCCCCCGATGGAACTATGGCTACACCTTC.

The table lists this clonotype with many counts. This sequence joins TRBV4-3 and TRBJ2-3; 10 nucleotides line up with TRBD1. J was trimmed by 7 bases and V by 7 bases; bases with no gene match: 11. Germline CDR1 and CDR2: LGHNA and YSLEER. There are 15 residues in the CDR3. The CDR3 loop is CASMLGTGAQYTQYF. The CDR3 DNA is TGCGCCAGCATGTTAGGGACAGGGGCGCAATATACGCAGTATTTT.

The chain is built from TRBV7-2 and TRBJ1-4, with TRBD1 matching over 8 bases. V lost 5 bases and J lost 5; bases outside the gene matches: 10. Germline V gene sequence: CDR1 SGHTA, CDR2 FQGNSA. The CDR3 sequence is 16 residues long. The CDR3 loop is CASSPQGAGFNEKLFF. DNA for the CDR3: TGTGCCAGCAGCCCTCAGGGGGCCGGTTTCAATGAAAAACTGTTTTTT. Based on the CDR3 plus reference TRBV7-2 and TRBJ1-4, the full variable domain is GAGVSQSPSNKVTEKGKDVELRCDPISGHTALYWYRQSLGQGLEFLIYFQGNSAPDKSGLPSDRFSAERTGGSVSTLTIQRTQQEDSAVYLCASSPQGAGFNEKLFFGSGTQLSVL.

The chain is built from TRBV15 and TRBJ1-1, with 7 bases that match TRBD1. The CDR3 is 15 residues long. Germline V lookup: CDR1 LNHNV, CDR2 YYDKDF (reference sequence). Losses at the gene ends were 4 bases for V and 2 bases for J; bases not matched to a gene: 7. The DNA for the CDR3 is TGTGCCACCAGCAAGGGACAGAGCTATAACACTGAAGCTTTCTTT. As protein: CATSKGQSYNTEAFF. The full variable domain, its missing parts supplied by reference TRBV15 and TRBJ1-1, is DAMVIQNPRYQVTQFGKPVTLSCSQTLNHNVMYWYQQKSSQAPKLLFHYYDKDFNNEADTPDNFQSRRPNTSFCFLDIRSPGLGDTAMYLCATSKGQSYNTEAFFGQGTRLTVV.

This clonotype was found a few times. The rearrangement uses TRBV20-1 and TRBJ1-1; TRBD1 matches 8 bases. Germline assignment: CDR1 DFQATT and CDR2 SNEGSKA (reference sequence). There are 14 residues in the CDR3. J lost 6 bases, V lost 3 bases, and 9 bases had no gene match. The CDR3 sequence: CSARGQAPTPEAFF. The CDR3 nucleotides read TGCAGTGCTAGGGGACAGGCGCCCACCCCTGAAGCTTTCTTT.

The rearrangement links TRBV14 to TRBJ2-5; 10 bases map to TRBD2. From germline, CDR1 is SGHDN and CDR2 FVKESK. Trimming cost V 3 bases and J 4 bases; bases outside gene matches: 11. This CDR3 comprises 17 residues. CDR3 sequence: CASSHLPRLAGAETQYF. Here the CDR3 DNA reads TGTGCCAGCAGCCACCTCCCCAGGCTAGCGGGGGCAGAGACCCAGTACTTC.